This T cell receptor beta chain comes out of a study of CD8+ T cells in alopecia areata. Treatment indicated: oral pan-JAK inhibitor, 5-10 mg twice daily. Punch biopsies of lesional scalp, plus peripheral blood, were taken from alopecia areata patients. Germline V gene data show CDR1 as MDHEN and CDR2 as SYDVKM. The CDR3 is 16 amino acids. V lost 5 bases, J lost 0 bases, and 8 bases stayed unmatched. RNA extraction and reverse transcription yielded cDNA as sequencing template. Sequenced by immunoSEQ multiplex PCR; TCRdb stores in-frame clones only, minus some. Altogether under 350,000 clones are present, over 45% being singletons, with the ten largest covering more than 1.5%. As concerns this clone: Its antigen is not identified.

The study, taken as a whole, reports: Amid tofacitinib therapy, many expanded lesional clones stayed present in scalp and blood.

The chain recombines TRBV28 with TRBJ2-7; 9 nucleotides line up with TRBD1. The material was CD4+ T cells sorted from blood, obtained at week 24, from a patient treated with tofacitinib. The TCR originated in a human donor with alopecia areata. The CDR3 is CASSPNRGLYSYEQYF. For the CDR3, the DNA is TGTGCCAGCAGTCCTAACAGGGGGCTCTACTCCTACGAGCAGTACTTC.